This passage covers 10 T cell receptor beta chains from one sample sequenced in a study of T cell responses to AZD1222 COVID-19 vaccine. Data came from immunoSEQ multiplex PCR; TCRdb stores just in-frame clones and leaves some out. The sample yields nearly 95,000 clones, almost 90% seen once. The sequences come from peripheral blood, collected on day 0 of AZD1222 vaccination. Every receptor here comes from an adult in good health.

This clone has more than one count but fewer than ten. This rearrangement joins TRBV7-9 to TRBJ1-2; tentatively, D is TRBD1 (5 bases). The germline gives CDR1 SEHNR, CDR2 FQNEAQ (reference sequence). The V gene lost 0 bases and the J gene lost 7 bases, with 18 bases spanning the gap. The CDR3 length is 16 residues. CDR3 protein: CASSLALPSGAGGYTF. The CDR3 DNA reads TGTGCCAGCAGCTTAGCGCTTCCCAGTGGGGCTGGTGGCTACACCTTC.

By sample fraction, this clone is medium-sized. The V and J genes are TRBV7-2 and TRBJ2-3, with 7 bases aligning to TRBD2. After removal of 1 base from V and 1 base from J, the junction contained 14 bases not matched to a gene. CDR3 length: 19 residues. Germline CDR1 is SGHTA and CDR2 is FQGNSA. For the CDR3, the DNA is TGTGCCAGCAGCTTAGGGGGAGGGCGGGGACGCGTGGGCACAGATACGCAGTATTTT. It yields the protein CASSLGGGRGRVGTDTQYF.

V usage is TRBV28 and J usage is TRBJ1-2; D gene unclear. CDR1 MDHEN and CDR2 SYDVKM come from the germline V gene. The CDR3 sequence is 16 residues long. V lost 5 bases, J lost 3 bases, and 19 bases lay in between. The CDR3 spells CASSRADEGRDYGYTF. CDR3 nucleotide sequence: TGTGCCAGCAGTCGTGCCGATGAAGGACGGGACTATGGCTACACCTTC.

The V call is TRBV5-5, the J call TRBJ2-1; D may correspond to TRBD1 or TRBD2 (6 bases each). Germline V gene sequence: CDR1 SGHKS, CDR2 YYEKEE (reference sequence). The CDR3 is 16 amino acids. Trimming removed 0 bases at V and 0 bases at J, with 10 bases between. Here the CDR3 reads CASSLGGTNSYNEQFF. Written as DNA, the CDR3 is TGTGCCAGCAGCTTGGGCGGGACAAACTCCTACAATGAGCAGTTCTTC.

There are a few counts of this clone. This chain uses TRBV5-6 with TRBJ1-1, with TRBD1 identical over 7 bases. The V gene end was trimmed by 3 bases and the J gene end by 3 bases; junction bases not matched to a gene: 5. The CDR3 sequence is 14 residues long. Per the germline V gene, CDR1 is SGHDT and CDR2 is YYEEEE. CDR3 sequence (DNA): TGTGCCAGCAGCTCCGACAGGGCGGACACTGAAGCTTTCTTT. Its translation is CASSSDRADTEAFF. The entire variable domain, with the rest obtained from reference TRBV5-6 and TRBJ1-1, is as follows: DAGVTQSPTHLIKTRGQQVTLRCSPKSGHDTVSWYQQALGQGPQFIFQYYEEEERQRGNFPDRFSGHQFPNYSSELNVNALLLGDSALYLCASSSDRADTEAFFGQGTRLTVV.

This clone was counted a single time. The chain links TRBV7-2 to TRBJ2-2; TRBD2 might be the D (6 bases). The CDR3 runs 14 residues. Germline V gives CDR1 SGHTA, CDR2 FQGNSA. Trimming cost V 0 bases and J 13 bases, with 15 bases left between them. CDR3 loop: CASSLAWGRSGLFF. The CDR3 DNA reads as TGTGCCAGCAGCTTAGCGTGGGGGAGGTCTGGGCTGTTTTTT.

This chain connects TRBV3-1 (or the pseudogene TRBV3-2) to TRBJ2-1; D uncertain. The CDR3 has 12 residues. Trimming left V 1 base short and J 10 bases short, with 8 bases between. The germline V gene encodes CDR1 LGHDT and CDR2 YNNKEL (reference sequence). The CDR3 loop reads CASSQGSREQFF. The CDR3 coding sequence is TGTGCCAGCAGCCAAGGTAGTAGGGAGCAGTTCTTC.

The chain is built from TRBV29-1 and TRBJ1-2; 10 bases line up with TRBD1. V lost 4 bases, J lost 4 bases, and 3 bases stayed unmatched. Per the germline V gene, CDR1 is SQVTM and CDR2 is ANQGSEA. CDR3 length equals 13 residues. The CDR3 sequence: CSVGQGAGYGYTF. CDR3 sequence (DNA): TGCAGCGTTGGACAGGGGGCGGGCTATGGCTACACCTTC. Filled out from reference TRBV29-1 and TRBJ1-2, the complete variable domain reads SAVISQKPSRDICQRGTSLTIQCQVDSQVTMMFWYRQQPGQSLTLIATANQGSEATYESGFVIDKFPISRPNLTFSTLTVSNMSPEDSSIYLCSVGQGAGYGYTFGSGTRLTVV.

CDR3 nucleotide sequence: TGTGCCAGCAGCAAACAGGGCAGCGGGGCCTACAATGAGCAGTTCTTC. This translates into CASSKQGSGAYNEQFF. The chain joins TRBV7-2 to TRBJ2-1; tentatively, D is TRBD2 (7 bases). The CDR3 has 16 amino acids. Germline V gene sequence: CDR1 SGHTA, CDR2 FQGNSA. V was trimmed by 5 bases and J by 2 bases, leaving 16 bases between them.

The CDR3 reads CASSLGLAGKRETQYF. The CDR3 bases are TGTGCCAGCTCGCTAGGGCTAGCAGGGAAGAGGGAGACCCAGTACTTC. The rearrangement links TRBV18 to TRBJ2-5; D might be TRBD1 or TRBD2, each matching 5 bases. Looked up from germline, CDR1 is KGHSH and CDR2 is LQKENI. Trimming cost V 6 bases and J 5 bases, with 22 bases left between them. The CDR3 is made up of 16 amino acids. Variable domain in full (rest from reference TRBV18 and TRBJ2-5): NAGVMQNPRHLVRRRGQEARLRCSPMKGHSHVYWYRQLPEEGLKFMVYLQKENIIDESGMPKERFSAEFPKEGPSILRIQQVVRGDSAAYFCASSLGLAGKRETQYFGPGTRLLVL.